This TCR beta chain comes out of a study of PD-1 blockade in mismatch repair-deficient tumors (dated by TCRdb to between 2016 and 2019). A note on the overall study: The trial enrolled about 90 consecutive patients with about a dozen mismatch repair-deficient cancer types between 2013 and 2016, all previously treated and progressing. Tumor-associated T cell clones were tracked in the peripheral blood of patients responding to PD-1 blockade by deep sequencing of TCR CDR3 regions.

The study at large found these results: Rapid expansion after pembrolizumab followed by contraction, generally before radiologic responses, was shown by tumor-resident clones, which were often undetectable in blood before treatment.

On this clone itself: It lacks a known antigen. No much larger clonotype is one base removed from it; base qualities were not supplied.

The CDR3, from cysteine to phenylalanine, totals 16 residues. The sequence is cut down to CDR3 DNA, 48 bases in frame from base 1. Germline trimming amounts to 5 bases on V and 6 bases on J, with 9 as the count of junction bases outside the gene matches. The germline V gene (reference sequence) supplies CDR1 MNHEY and CDR2 SMNVEV. Library creation used the immunoSEQ multiplex PCR assay. The table was pulled from immuneACCESS by TCRdb, which kept in-frame rearrangements only. Such tables lose some clones; where checked, under half of the loss comes from unresolved V genes, and the rest has no known cause. For this sample there are some 110,000 clones; roughly 80% appear just once. Approximately 5% of the sample comes from the top ten. For each enrolled patient, mismatch repair deficiency was established using either polymerase chain reaction or immunohistochemistry. TCR sequencing was carried out for a few patients who responded to pembrolizumab therapy. The phase II trial prospectively evaluated PD-1 blockade with pembrolizumab in advanced mismatch repair-deficient cancers, independent of tissue of origin. Peripheral blood T cell samples were serially collected before and at multiple times after PD-1 blockade was started. Blood sampling times were expressed in weeks after the first pembrolizumab dose.

This clonotype originated in an adult with mismatch repair-deficient cancer. The sample here was peripheral blood, taken approximately 14 months after starting pembrolizumab. The chain is made from TRBV27 and TRBJ1-5; TRBD1 matches 11 bases in the middle. The CDR3 protein sequence reads: CASSLEDRGLTQPQHF. The nucleotide sequence reads TGTGCCAGCAGTCTAGAGGACAGGGGGCTCACTCAGCCCCAGCATTTT.